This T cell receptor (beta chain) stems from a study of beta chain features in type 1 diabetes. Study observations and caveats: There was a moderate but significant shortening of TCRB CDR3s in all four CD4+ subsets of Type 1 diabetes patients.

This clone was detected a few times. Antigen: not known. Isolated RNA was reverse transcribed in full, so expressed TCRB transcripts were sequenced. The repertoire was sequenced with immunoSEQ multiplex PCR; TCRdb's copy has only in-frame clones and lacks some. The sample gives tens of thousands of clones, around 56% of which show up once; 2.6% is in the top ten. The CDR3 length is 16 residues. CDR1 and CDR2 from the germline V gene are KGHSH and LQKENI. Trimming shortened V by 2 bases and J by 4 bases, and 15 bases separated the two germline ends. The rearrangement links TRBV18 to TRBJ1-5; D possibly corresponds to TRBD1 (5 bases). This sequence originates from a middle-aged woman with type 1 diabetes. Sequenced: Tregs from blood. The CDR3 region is CASSPGERGGNQPQHF. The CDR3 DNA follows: TGTGCCAGCTCACCAGGCGAAAGGGGTGGGAATCAGCCCCAGCATTTT.